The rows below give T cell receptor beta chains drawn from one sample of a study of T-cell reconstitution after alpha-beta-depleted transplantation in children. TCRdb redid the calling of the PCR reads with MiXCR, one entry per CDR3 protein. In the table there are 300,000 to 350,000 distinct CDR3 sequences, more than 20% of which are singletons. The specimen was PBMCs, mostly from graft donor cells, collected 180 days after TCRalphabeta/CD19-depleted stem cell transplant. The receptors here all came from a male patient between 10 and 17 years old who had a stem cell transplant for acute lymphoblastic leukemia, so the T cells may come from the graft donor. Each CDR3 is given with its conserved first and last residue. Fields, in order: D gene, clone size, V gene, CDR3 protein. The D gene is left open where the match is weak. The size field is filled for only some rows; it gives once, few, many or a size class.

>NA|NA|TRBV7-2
CASSLERGRVLQPQHF
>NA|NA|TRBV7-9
CASSLSGGKNIQYF
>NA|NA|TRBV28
CASSSQHQGGKNIQYF
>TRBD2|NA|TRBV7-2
CASSLNGGGRETQYF
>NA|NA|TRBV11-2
CASSLALGAYNEQFF
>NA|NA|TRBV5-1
CASSSGWLQNEQYF
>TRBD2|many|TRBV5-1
CASSLLKAGGNTDTQYF
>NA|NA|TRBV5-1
CASSLEGFYGYTF
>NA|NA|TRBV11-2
CASSPWTEPLGNEQFF
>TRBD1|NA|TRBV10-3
CAISESMTNRGETQYF
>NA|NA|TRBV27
CASSRYSGTLTDTQYF
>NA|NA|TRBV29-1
CSVEEVISDTQYF
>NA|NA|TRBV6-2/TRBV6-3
CASRQSPYEQYF
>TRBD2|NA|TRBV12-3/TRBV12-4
CASSLVAGGTPDTQYF
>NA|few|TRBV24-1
CATSDSRTQRGETQYF
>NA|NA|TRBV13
CASSLALPDEQYF
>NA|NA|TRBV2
CASSAQSASGPQHF
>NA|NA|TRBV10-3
CAISVGGYEQYF
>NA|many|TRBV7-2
CASSSPEGPETQYF
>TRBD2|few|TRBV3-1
CASSHLWEGGPSYNEQFF
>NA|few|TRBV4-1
CASSQSRTDTQYF
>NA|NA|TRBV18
CASSPRRGEVNTEAFF
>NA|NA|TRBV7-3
CASSFTGNTEAFF
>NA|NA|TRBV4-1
CASSHLREDEQFF
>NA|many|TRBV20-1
CSAARAYEQYF
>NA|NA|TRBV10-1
CASSESVTNTGELFF
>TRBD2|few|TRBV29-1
CSVLAGGRGTGELFF
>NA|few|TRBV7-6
CASSTGPRNTIYF
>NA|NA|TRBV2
CASSTPIQDTQYF
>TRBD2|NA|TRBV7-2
CASSSLAGAYEQYF
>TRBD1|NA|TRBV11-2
CASSMDRGLWETQYF
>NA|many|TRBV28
CASSLAGGDEQFF
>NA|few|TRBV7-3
CASSPPGLRREQYF
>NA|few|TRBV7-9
CASSSWGSRDNQPQHF
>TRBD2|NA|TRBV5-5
CASSLAFRTSPSQDEQFF
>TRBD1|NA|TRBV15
CATSRAGTGLRYF
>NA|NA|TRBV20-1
CSARDRRSSYNEQFF
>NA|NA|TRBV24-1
CATRGGAGPSTGELFF
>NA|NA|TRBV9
CASSTPYTGELFF
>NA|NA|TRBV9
CASSVDGGRGPGNTEAFF
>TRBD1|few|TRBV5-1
CASVPGQGISNTGELFF
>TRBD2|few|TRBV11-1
CASSFPSREGTAVTYNEQFF
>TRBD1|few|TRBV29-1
CSVEERTGLLEKLFF
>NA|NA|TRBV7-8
CASSEYRVGGKETQYF